This T cell receptor (beta chain) is drawn from a study of blood T cell repertoires in COVID-19. This clone was seen a handful of times. Germline V gives CDR1 MNHNS, CDR2 SASEGT. Trimming shortened V by 4 bases and J by 4 bases, and 19 bases separated the two germline ends. The length of the CDR3 is 16 residues. Sequenced by immunoSEQ multiplex PCR; TCRdb stores in-frame clones only, minus some. This sample has 60,000 to 65,000 clones, with 55% to 80% found just once. This clonotype was sampled from a woman between 65 and 79 years old with COVID-19, enrolled during active disease. The source material was peripheral blood. The chain has TRBV6-1 and TRBJ1-1; D perhaps matches TRBD1 (5 bases). The CDR3 loop reads CASSASGLPPGTEAFF. CDR3 in DNA: TGTGCCAGCAGTGCTTCGGGACTCCCACCGGGCACTGAAGCTTTCTTT.